Listed below are T cell receptor beta chains from one sample, sequenced in a study of blood T cell repertoires in COVID-19. Method: immunoSEQ multiplex PCR; TCRdb's copy keeps in-frame clones and lacks some. The table shows 95,000 to 100,000 clones, with 91% occurring only once. Sequenced material: peripheral blood. The receptors come from a man aged 50-59 years with acute or convalescent COVID-19. CDR3s include the opening cysteine and the closing phenylalanine or tryptophan. Each record gives: V gene, J gene, D gene, clone size, CDR3 protein, CDR3 DNA. A D gene is named only where the DNA matches it firmly. Expanded clones are given a class, and other clones once, few, many or no size at all.

v_call: TRBV4-2; j_call: TRBJ2-3; d_call: TRBD2; clone_size: -; cdr3_aa: CASSQRIAGDFGDTQYF; cdr3_nt: TGTGCCAGCAGCCAACGTATAGCGGGGGATTTTGGAGATACGCAGTATTTT
v_call: TRBV7-3; j_call: TRBJ1-5; d_call: -; clone_size: -; cdr3_aa: CASSTDKDSNQPQHF; cdr3_nt: TGTGCCAGCAGCACGGACAAAGATAGCAATCAGCCCCAGCATTTT
v_call: TRBV6-2/TRBV6-3; j_call: TRBJ1-5; d_call: TRBD1; clone_size: -; cdr3_aa: CASSTHRGPNQPQHF; cdr3_nt: TGTGCCAGCAGTACACACAGGGGCCCGAATCAGCCCCAGCATTTT
v_call: TRBV5-1; j_call: TRBJ2-2; d_call: -; clone_size: -; cdr3_aa: CASSLPGTNTGELFF; cdr3_nt: TGCGCCAGCAGCTTGCCAGGGACGAACACCGGGGAGCTGTTTTTT
v_call: TRBV7-2; j_call: TRBJ1-5; d_call: -; clone_size: once; cdr3_aa: CASSLTGWSNQPQHF; cdr3_nt: TGTGCCAGCAGCCTAACGGGGTGGAGCAATCAGCCCCAGCATTTT
v_call: TRBV24-1; j_call: TRBJ2-1; d_call: TRBD1; clone_size: -; cdr3_aa: CATKDRGRGEQFF; cdr3_nt: TGTGCCACCAAGGACAGGGGGCGAGGTGAGCAGTTCTTC
v_call: TRBV19; j_call: TRBJ2-1; d_call: TRBD1; clone_size: few; cdr3_aa: CASTPGQGPHREQFF; cdr3_nt: TGTGCCAGTACCCCCGGACAGGGGCCACATCGTGAGCAGTTCTTC
v_call: TRBV7-2; j_call: TRBJ1-6; d_call: -; clone_size: -; cdr3_aa: CASKGSSYNSPLHF; cdr3_nt: TGTGCCTCAAAAGGGAGCTCCTATAATTCACCCCTCCACTTT
v_call: TRBV2; j_call: TRBJ1-1; d_call: -; clone_size: -; cdr3_aa: CASSSRGNTEAFF; cdr3_nt: TGTGCCAGCAGTAGCAGGGGGAACACTGAAGCTTTCTTT
v_call: TRBV3-1/TRBV3-2; j_call: TRBJ2-5; d_call: -; clone_size: -; cdr3_aa: CASSQGRVEGDF; cdr3_nt: TGTGCCAGCAGCCAAGGCAGGGTAGAGGGGGACTTC
v_call: TRBV18; j_call: TRBJ2-2; d_call: TRBD1; clone_size: -; cdr3_aa: CASSPPNRGAGELFF; cdr3_nt: TGTGCCAGCTCACCACCGAACAGGGGGGCCGGGGAGCTGTTTTTT
v_call: TRBV6-4; j_call: TRBJ1-1; d_call: -; clone_size: -; cdr3_aa: CASSDRENTEAFF; cdr3_nt: TGTGCCAGCAGTGACCGCGAGAACACTGAAGCTTTCTTT
v_call: TRBV9; j_call: TRBJ2-1; d_call: TRBD2; clone_size: few; cdr3_aa: CASSVGSLAGGLTYNEQFF; cdr3_nt: TGTGCCAGCAGCGTAGGATCGCTAGCGGGGGGCCTAACCTACAATGAGCAGTTCTTC
v_call: TRBV10-3; j_call: TRBJ2-3; d_call: TRBD2; clone_size: -; cdr3_aa: CAISGLAGGTTDTQYF; cdr3_nt: TGTGCCATCAGTGGGCTAGCGGGGGGAACCACAGATACGCAGTATTTT
v_call: TRBV25-1; j_call: TRBJ2-7; d_call: TRBD1; clone_size: -; cdr3_aa: CASSGGTGEGEQYF; cdr3_nt: TGTGCCAGCAGTGGTGGGACAGGGGAAGGAGAGCAGTACTTC
v_call: TRBV6-5; j_call: TRBJ1-6; d_call: -; clone_size: -; cdr3_aa: CASSYGQGRNSPLHF; cdr3_nt: TGTGCCAGCAGTTACGGCCAGGGGCGTAATTCACCCCTCCACTTT